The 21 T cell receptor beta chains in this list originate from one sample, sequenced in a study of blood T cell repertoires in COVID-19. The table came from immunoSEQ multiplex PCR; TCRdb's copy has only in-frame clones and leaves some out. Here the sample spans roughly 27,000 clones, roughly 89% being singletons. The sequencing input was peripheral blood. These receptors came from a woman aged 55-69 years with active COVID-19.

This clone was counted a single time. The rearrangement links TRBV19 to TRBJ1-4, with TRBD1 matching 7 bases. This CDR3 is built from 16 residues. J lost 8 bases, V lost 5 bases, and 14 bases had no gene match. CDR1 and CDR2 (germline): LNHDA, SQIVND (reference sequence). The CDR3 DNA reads TGTGCCAGTAGTGCTTTGACAGGGCGGATTAGAGAAAAACTGTTTTTT. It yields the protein CASSALTGRIREKLFF.

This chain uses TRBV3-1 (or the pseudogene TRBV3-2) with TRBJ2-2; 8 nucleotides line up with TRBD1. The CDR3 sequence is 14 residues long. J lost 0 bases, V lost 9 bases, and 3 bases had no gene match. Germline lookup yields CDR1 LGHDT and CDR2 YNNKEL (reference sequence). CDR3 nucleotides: TGTGCCAGTTGGGGACAGGCGAACACCGGGGAGCTGTTTTTT. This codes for CASWGQANTGELFF.

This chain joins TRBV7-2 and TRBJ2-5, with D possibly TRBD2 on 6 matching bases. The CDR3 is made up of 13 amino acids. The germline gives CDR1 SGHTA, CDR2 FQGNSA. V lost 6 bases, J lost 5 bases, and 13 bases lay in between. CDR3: CASSRDFGETQYF. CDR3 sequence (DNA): TGTGCCAGCAGTCGGGACTTTGGGGAGACCCAGTACTTC.

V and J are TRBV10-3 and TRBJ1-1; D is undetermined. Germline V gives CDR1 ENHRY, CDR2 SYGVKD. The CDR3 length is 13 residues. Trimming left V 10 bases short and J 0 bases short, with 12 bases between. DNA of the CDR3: TGTGCCAACACAAAGGAGATGAACACTGAAGCTTTCTTT. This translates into CANTKEMNTEAFF.

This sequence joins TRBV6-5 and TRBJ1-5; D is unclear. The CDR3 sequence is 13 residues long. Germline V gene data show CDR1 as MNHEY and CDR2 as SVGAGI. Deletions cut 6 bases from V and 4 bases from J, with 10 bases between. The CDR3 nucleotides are TGTGCCAGCAGAAGCACCATTAATCAGCCCCAGCATTTT. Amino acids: CASRSTINQPQHF.

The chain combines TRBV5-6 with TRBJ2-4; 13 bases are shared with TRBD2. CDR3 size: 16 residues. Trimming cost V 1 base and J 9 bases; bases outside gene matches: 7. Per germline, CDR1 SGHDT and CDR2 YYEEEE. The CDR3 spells CASSLRLAGGGGIQYF. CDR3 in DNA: TGTGCCAGCAGCTTGAGACTAGCGGGAGGTGGGGGCATTCAGTACTTC.

The CDR3 protein is CASTLGGGGLSDTQYF. The CDR3 DNA is TGTGCCAGTACCCTGGGAGGAGGAGGATTGTCAGATACGCAGTATTTT. This chain links TRBV19 with TRBJ2-3; D possibly corresponds to TRBD2 (6 bases). V was pared by 7 bases and J by 4 bases, with 21 bases between. Germline V gives CDR1 LNHDA, CDR2 SQIVND (reference sequence). There are 16 residues in the CDR3.

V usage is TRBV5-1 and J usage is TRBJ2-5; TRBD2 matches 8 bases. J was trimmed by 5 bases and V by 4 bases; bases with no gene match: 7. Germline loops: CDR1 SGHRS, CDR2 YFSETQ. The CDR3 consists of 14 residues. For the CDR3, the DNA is TGCGCCAGCAGCCCGGGCGGGGGGCTCGAGACCCAGTACTTC. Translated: CASSPGGGLETQYF.

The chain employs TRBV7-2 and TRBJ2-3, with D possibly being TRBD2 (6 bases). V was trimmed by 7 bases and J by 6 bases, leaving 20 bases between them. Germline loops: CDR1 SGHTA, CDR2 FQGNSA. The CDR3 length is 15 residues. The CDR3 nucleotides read TGTGCCAGCACAATTCCGGGACTCCCATCCGATACGCAGTATTTT. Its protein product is CASTIPGLPSDTQYF. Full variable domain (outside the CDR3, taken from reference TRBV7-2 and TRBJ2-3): GAGVSQSPSNKVTEKGKDVELRCDPISGHTALYWYRQSLGQGLEFLIYFQGNSAPDKSGLPSDRFSAERTGGSVSTLTIQRTQQEDSAVYLCASTIPGLPSDTQYFGPGTRLTVL.

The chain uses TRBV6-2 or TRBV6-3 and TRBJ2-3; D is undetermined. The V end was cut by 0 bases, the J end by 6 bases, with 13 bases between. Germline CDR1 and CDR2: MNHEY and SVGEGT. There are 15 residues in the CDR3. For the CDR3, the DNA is TGTGCCAGCAGTTACTCGGCTAGTCGATATGATACGCAGTATTTT. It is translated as CASSYSASRYDTQYF.

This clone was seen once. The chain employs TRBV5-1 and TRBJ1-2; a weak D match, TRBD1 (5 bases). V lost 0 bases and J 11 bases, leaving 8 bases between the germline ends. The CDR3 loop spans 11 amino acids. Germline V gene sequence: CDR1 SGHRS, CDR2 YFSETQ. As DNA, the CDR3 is TGCGCCAGCAGCTTGGCAGGGTTTTACACCTTC. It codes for CASSLAGFYTF.

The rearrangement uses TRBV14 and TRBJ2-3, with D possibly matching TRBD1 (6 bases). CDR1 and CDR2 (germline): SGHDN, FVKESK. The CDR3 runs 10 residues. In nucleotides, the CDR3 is TGTGCGACAGGTGCAGATACGCAGTATTTT. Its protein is CATGADTQYF.

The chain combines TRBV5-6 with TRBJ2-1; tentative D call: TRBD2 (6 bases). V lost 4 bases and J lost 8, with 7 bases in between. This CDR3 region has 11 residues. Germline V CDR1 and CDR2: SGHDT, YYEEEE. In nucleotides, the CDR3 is TGTGCCAGCAGCAGGAGGGATGAGCAGTTCTTC. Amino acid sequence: CASSRRDEQFF.

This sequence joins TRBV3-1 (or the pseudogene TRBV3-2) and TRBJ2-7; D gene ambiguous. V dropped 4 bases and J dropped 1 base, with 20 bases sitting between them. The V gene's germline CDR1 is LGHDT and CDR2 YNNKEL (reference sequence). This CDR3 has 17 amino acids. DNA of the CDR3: TGTGCCAGCAGCCTTTTGTCCACGGTACCCTGTTCCTACGAGCAGTACTTC. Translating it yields CASSLLSTVPCSYEQYF.

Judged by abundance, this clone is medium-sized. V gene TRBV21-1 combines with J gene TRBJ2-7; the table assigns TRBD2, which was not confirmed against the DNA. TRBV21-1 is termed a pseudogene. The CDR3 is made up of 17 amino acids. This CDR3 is CASKPKQRLAETYEQYF. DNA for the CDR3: TGTGCCAGCAAGCCTAAACAAAGACTAGCGGAGACCTACGAGCAGTACTTC.

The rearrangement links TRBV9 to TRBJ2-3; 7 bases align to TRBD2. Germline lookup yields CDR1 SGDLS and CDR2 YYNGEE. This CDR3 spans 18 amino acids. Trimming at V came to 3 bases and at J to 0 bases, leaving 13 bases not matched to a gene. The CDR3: CASSGARTGGGSTDTQYF. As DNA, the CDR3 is TGTGCCAGCAGCGGGGCCCGAACGGGCGGGGGTAGCACAGATACGCAGTATTTT.

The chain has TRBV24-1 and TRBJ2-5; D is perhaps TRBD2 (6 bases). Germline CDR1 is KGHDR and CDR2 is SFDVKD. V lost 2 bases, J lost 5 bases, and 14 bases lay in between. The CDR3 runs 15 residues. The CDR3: CATSDWGGSRETQYF. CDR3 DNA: TGTGCCACCAGTGATTGGGGAGGATCGCGGGAGACCCAGTACTTC.

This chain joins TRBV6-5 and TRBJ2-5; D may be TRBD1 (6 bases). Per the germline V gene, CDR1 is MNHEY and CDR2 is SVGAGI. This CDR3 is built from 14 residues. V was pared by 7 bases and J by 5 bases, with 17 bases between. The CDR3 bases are TGTGCCAGCAATAGAAGAACAGGGACGGAGACCCAGTACTTC. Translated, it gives CASNRRTGTETQYF.

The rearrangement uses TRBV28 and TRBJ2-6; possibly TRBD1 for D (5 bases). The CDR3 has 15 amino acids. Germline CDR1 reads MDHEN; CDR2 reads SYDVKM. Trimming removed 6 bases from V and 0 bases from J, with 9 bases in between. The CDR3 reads CASSGHSSGANVLTF. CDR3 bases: TGTGCCAGCAGCGGACACAGCTCTGGGGCCAACGTCCTGACTTTC.

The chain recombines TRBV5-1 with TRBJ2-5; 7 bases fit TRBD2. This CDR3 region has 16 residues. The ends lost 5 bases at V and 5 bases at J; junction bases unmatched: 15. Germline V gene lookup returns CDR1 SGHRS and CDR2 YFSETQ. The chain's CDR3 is CASSLALGGSVETQYF. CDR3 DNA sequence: TGCGCCAGCAGTCTGGCATTGGGCGGGAGTGTTGAGACCCAGTACTTC. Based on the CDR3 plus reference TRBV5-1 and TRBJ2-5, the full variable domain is KAGVTQTPRYLIKTRGQQVTLSCSPISGHRSVSWYQQTPGQGLQFLFEYFSETQRNKGNFPGRFSGRQFSNSRSEMNVSTLELGDSALYLCASSLALGGSVETQYFGPGTRLLVL.

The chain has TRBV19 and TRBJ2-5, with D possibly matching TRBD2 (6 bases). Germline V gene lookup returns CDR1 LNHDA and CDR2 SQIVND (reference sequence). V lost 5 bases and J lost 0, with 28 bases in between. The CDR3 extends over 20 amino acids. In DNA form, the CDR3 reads TGTGCCAGTAGTCGGATCTCACTGGCGCGGGGTAGCGCTAACCAAGAGACCCAGTACTTC. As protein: CASSRISLARGSANQETQYF.